A selection of T cell receptor beta chains follows, all from one sample in a study of CD8+ T cells in alopecia areata. The repertoire was sequenced with immunoSEQ multiplex PCR; TCRdb's copy has only in-frame clones and lacks some. Among about 180,000 clones listed, approximately 56% were seen once. The starting material was CD4+ T cells sorted from blood, obtained at week 0. These receptors all come from a human donor with alopecia areata. Both conserved end residues are part of each CDR3. Fields, in order: D gene, J gene, clone size, V gene, CDR3 DNA, CDR3 protein. D genes are given only for firm matches. Clone size is stated in some rows and not others, as once, few, many or a class when expanded.

TRBD2 TRBJ2-1 NA TRBV5-4 TGTGCCAGCAGCCCCGGGGGGGCCATTAACAATGAGCAGTTCTTC CASSPGGAINNEQFF
TRBD1 TRBJ1-1 many TRBV29-1 TGCAGCGCCCACCCGATCCGGGACAGGGGCTCTGAAGCTTTCTTT CSAHPIRDRGSEAFF
NA TRBJ1-2 few TRBV2 TGTGCCAGCAGTGTGGAGGGTCCGTCATATGGCTACACCTTC CASSVEGPSYGYTF
TRBD1 TRBJ2-1 few TRBV4-1 TGCGCCAGCAGCCAAGGGCAGGGGGCCCACAATGAGCAGTTCTTC CASSQGQGAHNEQFF
NA TRBJ1-2 NA TRBV30 TGTGCCTGTAGCGTTGGGGGGGGCTATAACTATGGCTACACCTTC CACSVGGGYNYGYTF
NA TRBJ1-2 NA TRBV30 TGTGCCTGGAGCCATGGGGGCATCGGGTATGGCTACACCTTC CAWSHGGIGYGYTF
NA TRBJ1-4 NA TRBV5-1 TGCGCCAGCAGTTCCCGGCCCGGGTCGGATGAAAAACTGTTTTTT CASSSRPGSDEKLFF
NA TRBJ2-7 NA TRBV5-1 TGCGCCAGCAGCTCCCCGCAGGGTCCCATCTACGAGCAGTACTTC CASSSPQGPIYEQYF
NA TRBJ1-5 NA TRBV30 TGTGCCGCAACCGGGACCTACAATCAGCCCCAGCATTTT CAATGTYNQPQHF
NA TRBJ1-5 NA TRBV28 TGTGCCAGCAGCCATACCCGTGTTGGTCAGCCCCAGCATTTT CASSHTRVGQPQHF
NA TRBJ2-3 few TRBV2 TGTGCCAGCAGACTCAGCACAGATACGCAGTATTTT CASRLSTDTQYF
TRBD2 TRBJ2-1 few TRBV7-2 TGTGCCAGCAGCTTAAGCGGGGGGAACTACAATGAGCAGTTCTTC CASSLSGGNYNEQFF
NA TRBJ2-3 NA TRBV5-1 TGCGCCAGCAGCTTGGATTCGTTCCGGCTGGGCACACGGGATACGCAGTATTTT CASSLDSFRLGTRDTQYF
NA TRBJ2-5 NA TRBV5-1 TGCGCCAGCAGCTTGGAACACGGGGGAGAGACCCAGTACTTC CASSLEHGGETQYF
NA TRBJ1-5 NA TRBV15 TGTGCCACCAGCAGAGAGTTAGGGGCTAGCAATCAGCCCCAGCATTTT CATSRELGASNQPQHF
NA TRBJ1-5 NA TRBV19 TGTGCCATCGGACGGGCGGATCAGCCCCAGCATTTT CAIGRADQPQHF
NA TRBJ2-5 NA TRBV11-2 TGTGCCAGCAGCCGACAAAGGGGCCAAGAGACCCAGTACTTC CASSRQRGQETQYF
NA TRBJ1-1 few TRBV27 TGTGCCAGCAGTTTATCGATAGGGAACACTGAAGCTTTCTTT CASSLSIGNTEAFF
NA TRBJ2-5 NA TRBV30 TGTGCCTGGACCCCCCTGCAAGAGACCCAGTACTTC CAWTPLQETQYF
TRBD1 TRBJ1-1 NA TRBV7-8 TGTGCCAGCAGCTTAGGCCGGGACAGGGGTAGAAACACTGAAGCTTTCTTT CASSLGRDRGRNTEAFF
NA TRBJ1-6 NA TRBV30 TGTGCCTGGAGTATCGCGGACAGTTCACCCCTCCACTTT CAWSIADSSPLHF
NA TRBJ1-1 NA TRBV27 TGTGCCAGCAGTTTGTCAAGGAACACTGAAGCTTTCTTT CASSLSRNTEAFF
NA TRBJ2-2 NA TRBV12-5 TGTGCTAGTGGTTTTGGGGACACCGGGGAGCTGTTTTTT CASGFGDTGELFF
NA TRBJ1-3 few TRBV4-1 TGCGCCAGCAGCCGGGGGTCCTCTGGAAACACCATATATTTT CASSRGSSGNTIYF
TRBD1 TRBJ1-3 NA TRBV5-1 TGCGCCAGCAGCATCGGGACAGGGGCTGGAAACACCATATATTTT CASSIGTGAGNTIYF
NA TRBJ1-1 NA TRBV29-1 TGCAGCGTTGAATGGGGACTTGAGAACACTGAAGCTTTCTTT CSVEWGLENTEAFF
TRBD1 TRBJ2-7 NA TRBV5-1 TGCGCCAGCAGCTCCGGACAGGGTACCTACGAGCAGTACTTC CASSSGQGTYEQYF
NA TRBJ1-1 once TRBV7-8 TGTGCCAGCAGCTTAGGGGGGCAGGACACTGAAGCTTTCTTT CASSLGGQDTEAFF
TRBD2 TRBJ2-1 once TRBV29-1 TGCAGCGTTAGGCAGCGGGGGGGCCTTTCTTTAAATGAGCAGTTCTTC CSVRQRGGLSLNEQFF
TRBD1 TRBJ1-3 NA TRBV9 TGTGCCAGCAGCGTAGGAGGCACAGGGGGCGGAGGAAACACCATATATTTT CASSVGGTGGGGNTIYF
NA TRBJ1-3 NA TRBV4-1 TGCGCCAGCAGCCAAGATGCAGGGCTCTCTGGAAACACCATATATTTT CASSQDAGLSGNTIYF
TRBD1 TRBJ2-7 few TRBV5-1 TGCGCCAGCAGCTTGGGCGGACAGGGCTACGAGCAGTACTTC CASSLGGQGYEQYF
NA TRBJ1-2 NA TRBV27 TGTGCCAGCGCAGAGGACCCTCGGTATGGCTACACCTTC CASAEDPRYGYTF
NA TRBJ2-2 few TRBV30 TGTGCCTGGGGGAGGGGGCGCCCCGGGGAGCTGTTTTTT CAWGRGRPGELFF
TRBD1 TRBJ1-2 NA TRBV14 TGTGCCAGCACCGCCGGGACAGACTATGGCTACACCTTC CASTAGTDYGYTF
NA TRBJ1-2 NA TRBV25-1 TGTGCCACCCGGTGGATTTATGGCTACACCTTC CATRWIYGYTF
NA TRBJ2-2 few TRBV4-1 TGCGCCAGTAACCTGAGAGGGCAAACCGGGGAGCTGTTTTTT CASNLRGQTGELFF
NA TRBJ1-4 few TRBV29-1 TGCAGCGTTGAGAAGGGGAAACTGTTTTTT CSVEKGKLFF
NA TRBJ2-2 few TRBV29-1 TGCAGCGTGGACCGGGACCACACCGGGGAGCTGTTTTTT CSVDRDHTGELFF
TRBD1 TRBJ2-1 few TRBV6-5 TGTGCCAGCAGCCCTAGAGGGGGCCTATGGAATGAGCAGTTCTTC CASSPRGGLWNEQFF
TRBD1 TRBJ2-5 NA TRBV29-1 TGCAGCCCCAACAGGGGGTTTATCCAAGAGACCCAGTACTTC CSPNRGFIQETQYF
NA TRBJ2-3 NA TRBV29-1 TGCAGCGTTCGCGGCAGGGCCACAGATACGCAGTATTTT CSVRGRATDTQYF
NA TRBJ2-7 NA TRBV25-1 TGTGCCAGCAGTGAAATGGTACAGGGCGAGCAGTACTTC CASSEMVQGEQYF
NA TRBJ1-1 NA TRBV5-6 TGTGCCAGCAGCTACCCACAGACCATGAACACTGAAGCTTTCTTT CASSYPQTMNTEAFF
TRBD1 TRBJ2-2 NA TRBV7-8 TGTGCCAGCACCTATGGGGCCGGGACAGGGCTGACCGGGGAGCTGTTTTTT CASTYGAGTGLTGELFF
NA TRBJ2-1 NA TRBV27 TGTGCCAGCAGTTCCAAACAGGGTCTCTTGAAGTTCTTC CASSSKQGLLKFF